The present TCR beta chain was sequenced within a study of beta chain features in type 1 diabetes. Whole-study context: The examined sorted cells totaled approximately 100 million across samples.

Study-level results: Patients with Type 1 diabetes showed moderately but significantly shorter TCRB CDR3s in all four CD4+ subsets. No resolution was reached here on whether HLA type influences TCRB rearrangement. It was among patients, rather than healthy donors, that naive, central memory and Treg TCRB repertoires appeared more similar.

Notes on this clone: Its specificity is not known.

This CDR3 is built from 14 residues. Per the germline V gene, CDR1 is SGHAT and CDR2 is FQNNGV. Losses at the gene ends were 5 bases for V and 9 bases for J; bases not matched to a gene: 9. The entirety of the isolated RNA underwent reverse transcription, so expressed TCRB transcripts were sequenced. This table comes from immunoSEQ multiplex PCR, and its TCRdb copy is limited to in-frame clones, with some not included. This sample yields hundreds of thousands of clones, of which around 15% are seen a single time; more than 6.5% belongs to the top ten. Sequencing was performed on central memory CD4+ T cells from blood. This clonotype was sampled from a young man in good health. The chain is built from TRBV11-2 and TRBJ2-1; 8 nucleotides line up with TRBD2. In DNA form, the CDR3 reads TGTGCCAGCAGCCGCGGGGGGAAGGTACTTGAGCAGTTCTTC. Translated, it gives CASSRGGKVLEQFF.